This TCR beta chain appears in the sequencing data of a study of blood T cell repertoires in COVID-19 (dated by TCRdb to between 2020 and 2021). About the study as a whole: Collaborator samples came from the United States, Italy and Spain and covered acute and convalescent phases of COVID-19. The material from the prospective study consisted of cDNA or gDNA derived from T cells, B-cell-depleted T cells, or PBMCs. Subjects who had been exposed to COVID-19, were actively infected with it, or had recovered from it provided the deeply sampled blood TCRbeta repertoires that made up the dataset. The repertoires were released in a freely available public database meant as a resource for research on the immune response to SARS-CoV-2. The samples were drawn from two sources: the first 160 participants of the ongoing ImmuneRACE study, and over 950 subjects contributed by 6 global collaborators. Nearly every sample came with metadata listing a de-identified subject ID, COVID-19 status, age in years and sex. Where available, HLA class I and class II types were taken from metadata supplied by the sample provider and were not determined by assay-based typing. Overall study outcomes, separate from this receptor: The quantity of clinical and demographic metadata differed by source and by participant and was supplied without curation.

As regards this clone: It lacks a known antigen. The sample holds no much larger clone one base away, and base qualities are not on file.

Collaborating institutions collected whole blood in K2EDTA tubes following their own protocols. For TCRbeta analysis, collaborators shipped samples in one of three forms: frozen whole blood, isolated PBMCs, or DNA extracted from either of those sample types. TCRbeta CDR3 regions were amplified from genomic DNA by means of the immunoSEQ Assay, a bias-controlled multiplex PCR. In the authors' own workflow: The number of nucleated cells in each sample was estimated by amplification of reference gene primers within the assay. Sequence reads were collapsed and filtered to measure the absolute abundance of every unique TCRbeta CDR3 rearrangement. For each sample, productive Simpson clonality was calculated as the square root of Simpson's diversity index across productive rearrangements. Held by TCRdb, this immuneACCESS table contains in-frame sequences only and omits some clones. Under half of the omission traces to an unresolved V gene where checked; the cause of the rest is unknown. The DNA was the basis for D and trimming; V, J and clone size are from that table. For this sample there are 75,000 to 80,000 clones; approximately 86% appear just once. Of the sample, 15% to 20% falls within the top ten clones.

There are 15 amino acids in the CDR3, from cysteine to phenylalanine inclusive. CDR3 DNA is the only sequence kept; it has 45 bases, read in frame from the first base. Looking up the germline V gene (reference sequence) yields CDR1 DFQATT and CDR2 SNEGSKA. Compared with germline, V lacks 3 bases and J lacks 6 bases; bases without a gene match: 11. The chain joins TRBV20-1 to TRBJ2-3, with 8 junctional bases fitting TRBD2. The sequence was obtained from a human donor in a cohort sampled during active COVID-19. Material for sequencing was peripheral blood. In nucleotides, the sequence is TGCAGTGCTAGTGACGCGGGGGGCCCCGGGGATACGCAGTATTTT. Translated, this gives CSASDAGGPGDTQYF.